This T cell receptor beta chain was documented in a study of T cells in Graves' hyperthyroidism and ophthalmopathy. Regions amplified from RNA transcripts were the TCR beta CDR3 regions. The HTBI primer set drove a first-round RT-PCR of the TCR CDR3. MiXCR was run by TCRdb on the multiplex PCR reads, yielding one entry per CDR3 protein. The sample lists nearly 750,000 distinct CDR3 sequences, 30% to 40% seen once, with roughly 31% in the top ten. CDR1 is MNHEY and CDR2 is SVGAGI in the germline V gene. CDR3 length: 13 amino acids. V was pared by 4 bases and J by 7 bases, with 13 bases between. Overall study findings and caveats: Before onset, by a median of approximately 6.2 months, the model predicted ophthalmopathy. Blood also carried most thyroid clonotypes expanded above 0.001.

In regard to this clonotype: Its target is unknown.

The sequencing sample was made of blood. The sequence was collected from a woman in her forties with Graves' hyperthyroidism. The rearrangement uses TRBV6-5 and TRBJ1-2; TRBD1 is a possible D gene (5 bases). The CDR3 bases are TGTGCCAGCAGTTCTAGCTCGAGGGGTGGCTACACCTTC. It is translated as CASSSSSRGGYTF.